The rows below give T cell receptor beta chains drawn from one sample of a study of brain T cells in children with intractable seizures. The protocol was immunoSEQ multiplex PCR, while the TCRdb copy is restricted to in-frame clones and leaves out a portion. The sample yields about 340,000 clones, 93% seen once. The specimen was peripheral blood, collected roughly 5 months after surgery. The receptors derive from a boy under two years old with tuberous sclerosis and intractable seizures. CDR3s include the opening cysteine and the closing phenylalanine or tryptophan. D genes are given only for firm matches. Clone size is shown for a subset of rows, as once, few, many or a class of expanded clone.

j_gene,v_gene,abundance,d_gene,CDR3nt,CDR3aa
TRBJ2-7,TRBV7-8,once,.,TGTGCCAGCAGCTTAGAGGCGGGTGCCTCCTACGAGCAGTACTTC,CASSLEAGASYEQYF
TRBJ2-1,TRBV5-4,.,TRBD2,TGTGCCAGCAGCTCTGGGTCATTCTCTAGCGGGAGTCAAAATGAGCAGTTCTTC,CASSSGSFSSGSQNEQFF
TRBJ2-7,TRBV7-9,.,TRBD1,TGTGCCAGCAGGCCGACAGGGGAAGGATACGAGCAGTACTTC,CASRPTGEGYEQYF
TRBJ2-1,TRBV27,.,TRBD2,TGTGCCAGCCCGGGACTAGCCCTAAACAATGAGCAGTTCTTC,CASPGLALNNEQFF
TRBJ1-1,TRBV7-3,.,TRBD1,TGTGCCAGCAGCTCAGGGGGCCCCCTCACTGAAGCTTTCTTT,CASSSGGPLTEAFF
TRBJ1-1,TRBV29-1,.,.,TGCAGCGTTGATCCGGGTATGAACACTGAAGCTTTCTTT,CSVDPGMNTEAFF
TRBJ1-2,TRBV25-1,.,.,TGTGCCAGCAGTCAGCTCGATAACTATGGCTACACCTTC,CASSQLDNYGYTF
TRBJ2-3,TRBV2,.,TRBD2,TGTGCCAGCAGTGGCCTTTTTGTAAGCGGGGGAGGAACATCAGTCACAGATACGCAGTATTTT,CASSGLFVSGGGTSVTDTQYF
TRBJ2-5,TRBV19,.,.,TGTGCCAGTAGTATTAGCAGTCAAGAGACCCAGTACTTC,CASSISSQETQYF
TRBJ2-7,TRBV11-2,.,TRBD1,TGTGCCAGCAGCTTAGGGACAGGGGCGGCCTACGAGCAGTACTTC,CASSLGTGAAYEQYF
TRBJ2-1,TRBV5-1,.,.,TGCGCCAGCAGCGGATACACTGACAATGAGCAGTTCTTC,CASSGYTDNEQFF
TRBJ1-1,TRBV5-1,.,.,TGCGCCAGCAGCTTGGGCCTACAGAAGGAAGCTTTCTTT,CASSLGLQKEAFF
TRBJ2-7,TRBV4-1,.,.,TGCGCCAGCAGCCAAGACGGGGGGCTCGGACCCGGAGTCTCCTACGAGCAGTACTTC,CASSQDGGLGPGVSYEQYF
TRBJ2-7,TRBV2,.,.,TGTGCCAGCAGTGAACAGGCCGGCTCCTACGAGCAGTACTTC,CASSEQAGSYEQYF
TRBJ2-7,TRBV19,.,.,TGTGCCAGTAGTTCGGTCGGGTTCGGCGAGCAGTACTTC,CASSSVGFGEQYF
TRBJ2-2,TRBV14,.,TRBD1,TGTGCCAGCAGCATCCAGGGGGCTGACACCGGGGAGCTGTTTTTT,CASSIQGADTGELFF
TRBJ1-1,TRBV13,.,.,TGTGCCAGCAGTTCCAGAAAACTGCCTAGCGCTGAAGCTTTCTTT,CASSSRKLPSAEAFF
TRBJ2-5,TRBV5-1,once,.,TGCGCCAGCAGCCTGCAAGACAGGTTTGGGACCCAGTACTTC,CASSLQDRFGTQYF
TRBJ2-5,TRBV11-3,.,.,TGTGCCAGCAGCTTTAGGTCGGCACAAGAGACCCAGTACTTC,CASSFRSAQETQYF
TRBJ1-6,TRBV13,.,.,TGTGCCAGCACCGCGGCGGAGGGACCCTATAATTCACCCCTCCACTTT,CASTAAEGPYNSPLHF
TRBJ1-2,TRBV27,.,TRBD1,TGTGCCAGCAGTTCGTCCCTGGGACAGGGATTAGGAGGCTACACCTTC,CASSSSLGQGLGGYTF
TRBJ2-1,TRBV7-8,.,.,TGTGCCAGCAGCTTCCAAGGCTACAATGAGCAGTTCTTC,CASSFQGYNEQFF
TRBJ2-3,TRBV28,.,TRBD2,TGTGCCAGCAGTCTGACTAGCGGGAGGGCCCAGAGCACAGATACGCAGTATTTT,CASSLTSGRAQSTDTQYF
TRBJ2-1,TRBV3-1/TRBV3-2,.,.,TGTGCCAGCAGCCTGAGCGGAGACAATGAGCAGTTCTTC,CASSLSGDNEQFF
TRBJ2-5,TRBV5-4,.,.,TGTGCCAGCAGCGTTACTAGTAAGGAGACCCAGTACTTC,CASSVTSKETQYF
TRBJ2-3,TRBV29-1,.,.,TGCAGCGCTAAGACACTCACAGATACGCAGTATTTT,CSAKTLTDTQYF
TRBJ1-3,TRBV4-1,.,.,TGCGCCAGCAGCTCACAAGAGGCTGGAAACACCATATATTTT,CASSSQEAGNTIYF
TRBJ1-1,TRBV6-5,.,TRBD1,TGTGCCAGCAGCTGGGGACAGGGAACTGAAGCTTTCTTT,CASSWGQGTEAFF
TRBJ2-2,TRBV5-1,.,.,TGCGCCAGCAGCCCTTACCGCACCGGGGAGCTGTTTTTT,CASSPYRTGELFF
TRBJ1-2,TRBV4-1,.,.,TGCGCCAGCAGCCAAGATAGCCCGGGGGTGTGGTATTATGGCTACACCTTC,CASSQDSPGVWYYGYTF
TRBJ1-1,TRBV14,.,TRBD1,TGTGCCAGCAGCCAAGTCCCGGGACAGGGACAGGCTTTCTTT,CASSQVPGQGQAFF
TRBJ1-3,TRBV7-9,.,.,TGTGCCAGCAGCTTAGTGGGTCCGGATCCTTCTGGAAACACCATATATTTT,CASSLVGPDPSGNTIYF
TRBJ1-3,TRBV11-3,.,.,TGTGCCAGCAGCCAGGGGTCTGGAAACACCATATATTTT,CASSQGSGNTIYF
TRBJ2-7,TRBV7-6,.,TRBD2,TGTGCCAGCAGCCGGGACTACACCTACGAGCAGTACTTC,CASSRDYTYEQYF
TRBJ1-3,TRBV20-1,.,.,TGCAGTGCTAGAACCGGAAACACCATATATTTT,CSARTGNTIYF
TRBJ2-7,TRBV9,.,TRBD2,TGTGCCAGCAGCGTAGCCGGAACCGGGACTAGCCGCTACGAGCAGTACTTC,CASSVAGTGTSRYEQYF
TRBJ1-2,TRBV25-1,.,.,TGTGCCAGCAGTGAATTCAGGGACTATGGCTACACCTTC,CASSEFRDYGYTF
TRBJ2-5,TRBV7-9,.,.,TGTGCCAGCAGCACCGGGGGCGAAGAGACCCAGTACTTC,CASSTGGEETQYF
TRBJ2-7,TRBV6-6,once,TRBD2,TGTGCCAGCAGTTACTCGGCGACTAGCGGGGGATACGAGCAGTACTTC,CASSYSATSGGYEQYF
TRBJ2-2,TRBV19,.,.,TGTGCCAGTAGTATGATTGGGGGGCCCTACACCGGGGAGCTGTTTTTT,CASSMIGGPYTGELFF
TRBJ1-1,TRBV7-9,.,.,TGTGCCAGCCGTGATGGGGTAAACACTGAAGCTTTCTTT,CASRDGVNTEAFF
TRBJ2-3,TRBV5-1,.,.,TGCGCCAGCAGCTTATTCCGGGACCGCACAGATACGCAGTATTTT,CASSLFRDRTDTQYF
TRBJ1-2,TRBV18,few,.,TGTGCCAGCTCACCAGGGTTTGGCTACACCTTC,CASSPGFGYTF
TRBJ2-7,TRBV6-2/TRBV6-3,.,.,TGTGCCAGCAGCCGGGACACCTACGAGCAGTACTTC,CASSRDTYEQYF